The clone carrying this T cell receptor (beta chain) came up a few times. Its specificity is unknown. The sample comes from a study of beta chain features in type 1 diabetes. Expressed TCRB transcripts were sequenced after all isolated RNA was converted to cDNA. Generated by immunoSEQ multiplex PCR, the TCRdb table keeps only in-frame clones and is missing some. The sample holds 500,000 to 700,000 clones, around 15% seen once. General observations from the study: HLA effects on TCRB rearrangement stayed unresolved here.

This CDR3 has 13 amino acids. CDR1 is MGHDK, CDR2 SYGVNS, per germline. The V segment lost 4 bases and the J segment 9 bases; nucleotides outside the gene matches: 8. The receptor was derived from a man between 18 and 29 years old in good health. The chain employs TRBV25-1 and TRBJ1-1; 7 bases match TRBD1. Sequences were obtained from naive CD4+ T cells from blood. CDR3 in amino acids: CASSVSGTVKAFF. The CDR3 DNA sequence: TGTGCCAGCAGTGTTTCCGGGACAGTCAAAGCTTTCTTT.